This T cell receptor (beta chain) was profiled in a study of blood T cells in healthy people across ages. As for the study in general: T cells yielded about one barcoded beta molecule per two cells through template switching. Study-wide results and caveats: Diversity was estimated from one million T cells, and these estimates were considered underestimates. Observed TCR beta diversity per million T cells went down as age went up. This fall followed a roughly linear course with age.

Looked up from germline, CDR1 is SGHTA and CDR2 is FQGNSA. V was pared by 4 bases and J by 2 bases, with 8 bases between. The CDR3 runs 13 residues. A J-beta primer mix and a sample-barcoded 5' primer were used in a second PCR of roughly 6 to 11 cycles. TCRdb called the 5' RACE reads again in MiXCR, with one record for every CDR3 protein. The table includes 700,000 to 950,000 distinct CDR3 sequences, 55% to 70% detected once. A few counts support this clonotype. Its specificity is unknown. Sequencing was done on a sample of blood. This receptor was taken from a man aged 30 to 45 in good health. The rearrangement joins TRBV7-2 to TRBJ1-2; the D gene is possibly TRBD1 (5 bases). In DNA, the CDR3 is TGTGCCAGCAGCTCGGGACGCAACTATGGCTACACCTTC. Translation gives CASSSGRNYGYTF.